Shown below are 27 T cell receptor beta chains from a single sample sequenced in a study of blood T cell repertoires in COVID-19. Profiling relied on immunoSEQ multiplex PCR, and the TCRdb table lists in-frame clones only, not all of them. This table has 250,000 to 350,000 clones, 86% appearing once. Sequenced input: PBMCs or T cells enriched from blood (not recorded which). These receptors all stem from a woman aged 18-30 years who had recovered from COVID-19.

The CDR3 sequence is CASSRPDREHNSPLHF. CDR3 bases: TGCGCCAGCAGCCGACCAGACAGGGAGCATAATTCACCCCTCCACTTT. J is TRBJ1-6 and V is TRBV4-1; 7 bases agree with TRBD1. Germline values: CDR1 MGHRA, CDR2 YSYEKL. V was clipped by 4 bases and J by 5 bases; unmatched bases: 8. The CDR3 totals 16 residues.

The CDR3 reads CASSSHLQGITDTQYF. The CDR3 DNA follows: TGTGCCAGCAGCTCGCACCTACAGGGGATAACAGATACGCAGTATTTT. The chain combines TRBV7-9 with TRBJ2-3; TRBD1 matches 7 bases. The trim removed 4 bases at V and 3 bases at J, leaving 10 bases unmatched. The CDR3 is 16 residues long. In germline, CDR1 is SEHNR, CDR2 FQNEAQ (reference sequence).

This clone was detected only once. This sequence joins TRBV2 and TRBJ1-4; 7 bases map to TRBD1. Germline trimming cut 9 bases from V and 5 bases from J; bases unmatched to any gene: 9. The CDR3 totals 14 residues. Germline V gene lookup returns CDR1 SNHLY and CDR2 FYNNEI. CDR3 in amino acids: CARGQGGLNEKLFF. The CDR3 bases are TGTGCCAGAGGCCAGGGGGGATTAAATGAAAAACTGTTTTTT. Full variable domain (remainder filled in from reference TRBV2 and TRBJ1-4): EPEVTQTPSHQVTQMGQEVILRCVPISNHLYFYWYRQILGQKVEFLVSFYNNEISEKSEIFDDQFSVERPDGSNFTLKIRSTKLEDSAMYFCARGQGGLNEKLFFGSGTQLSVL.

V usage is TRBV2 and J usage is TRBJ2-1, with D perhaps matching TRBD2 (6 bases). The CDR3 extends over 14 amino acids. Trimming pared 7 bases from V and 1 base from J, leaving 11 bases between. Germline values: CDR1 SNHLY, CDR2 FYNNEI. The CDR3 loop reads CASKPGLSYNEQFF. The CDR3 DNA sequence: TGTGCCAGCAAGCCGGGACTTTCCTACAATGAGCAGTTCTTC.

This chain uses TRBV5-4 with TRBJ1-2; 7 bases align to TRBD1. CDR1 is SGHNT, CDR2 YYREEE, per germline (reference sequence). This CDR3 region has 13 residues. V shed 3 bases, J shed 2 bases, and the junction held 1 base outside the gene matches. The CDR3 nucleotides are TGTGCCAGCAGCTCGGGACAGAACTATGGCTACACCTTC. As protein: CASSSGQNYGYTF.

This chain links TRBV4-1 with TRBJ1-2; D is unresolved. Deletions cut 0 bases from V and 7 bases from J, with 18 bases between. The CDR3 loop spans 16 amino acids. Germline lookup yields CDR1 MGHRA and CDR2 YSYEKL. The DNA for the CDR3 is TGCGCCAGCAGCCAAGATCAGGACCGCTTGGGAGGTGGCTACACCTTC. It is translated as CASSQDQDRLGGGYTF.

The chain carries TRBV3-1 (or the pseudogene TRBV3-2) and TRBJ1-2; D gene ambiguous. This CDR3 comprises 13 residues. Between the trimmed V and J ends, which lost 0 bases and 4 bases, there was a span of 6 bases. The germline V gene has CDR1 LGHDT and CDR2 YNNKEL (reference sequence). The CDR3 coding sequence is TGTGCCAGCAGCCAAGAACAGATCTATGGCTACACCTTC. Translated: CASSQEQIYGYTF.

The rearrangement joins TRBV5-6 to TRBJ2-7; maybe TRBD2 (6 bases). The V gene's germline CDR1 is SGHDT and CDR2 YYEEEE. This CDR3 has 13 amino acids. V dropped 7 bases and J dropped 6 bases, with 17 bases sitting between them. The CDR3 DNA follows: TGTGCCAGCGCTACGGGACTCCTCACCGAGCAGTACTTC. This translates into CASATGLLTEQYF.

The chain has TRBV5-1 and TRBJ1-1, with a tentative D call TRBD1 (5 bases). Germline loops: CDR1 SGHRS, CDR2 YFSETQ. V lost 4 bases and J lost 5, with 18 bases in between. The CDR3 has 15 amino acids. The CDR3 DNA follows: TGCGCCAGCAGCAGAAGGACGGCGGAGGGGACTGAAGCTTTCTTT. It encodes CASSRRTAEGTEAFF.

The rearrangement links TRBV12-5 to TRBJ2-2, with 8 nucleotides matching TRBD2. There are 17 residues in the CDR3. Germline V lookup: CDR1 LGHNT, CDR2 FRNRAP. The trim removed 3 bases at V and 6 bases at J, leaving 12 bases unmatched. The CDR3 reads CASGFPYPGGAAGELFF. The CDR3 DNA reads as TGTGCTAGTGGTTTCCCTTACCCCGGGGGGGCGGCCGGGGAGCTGTTTTTT.

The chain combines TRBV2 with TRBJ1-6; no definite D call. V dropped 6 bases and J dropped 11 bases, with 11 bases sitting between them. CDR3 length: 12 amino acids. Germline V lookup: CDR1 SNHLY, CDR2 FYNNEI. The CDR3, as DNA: TGTGCCAGCAGCCTTGAAGAGGCACCCCTCCACTTT. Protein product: CASSLEEAPLHF.

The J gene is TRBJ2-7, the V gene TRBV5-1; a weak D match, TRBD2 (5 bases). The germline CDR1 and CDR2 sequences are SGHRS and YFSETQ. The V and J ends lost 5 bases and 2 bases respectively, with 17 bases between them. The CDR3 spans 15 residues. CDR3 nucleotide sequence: TGCGCCAGCAGTCGGGAATCAGCTTTCACCTACGAGCAGTACTTC. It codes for CASSRESAFTYEQYF.

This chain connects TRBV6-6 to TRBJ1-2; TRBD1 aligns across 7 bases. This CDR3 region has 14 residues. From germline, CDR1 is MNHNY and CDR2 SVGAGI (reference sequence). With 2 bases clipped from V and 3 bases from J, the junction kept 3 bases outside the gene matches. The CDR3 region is CASSYGDRDYGYTF. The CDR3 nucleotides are TGTGCCAGCAGTTACGGTGACAGGGACTATGGCTACACCTTC.

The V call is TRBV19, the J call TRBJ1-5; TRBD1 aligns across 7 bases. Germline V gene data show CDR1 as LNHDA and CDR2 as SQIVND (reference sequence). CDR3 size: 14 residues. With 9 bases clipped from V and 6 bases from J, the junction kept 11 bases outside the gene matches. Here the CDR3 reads CASRTTGLAQPQHF. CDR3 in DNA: TGTGCCAGCAGGACGACAGGGTTAGCTCAGCCCCAGCATTTT. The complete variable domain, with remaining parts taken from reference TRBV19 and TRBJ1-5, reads DGGITQSPKYLFRKEGQNVTLSCEQNLNHDAMYWYRQDPGQGLRLIYYSQIVNDFQKGDIAEGYSVSREKKESFPLTVTSAQKNPTAFYLCASRTTGLAQPQHFGDGTRLSIL.

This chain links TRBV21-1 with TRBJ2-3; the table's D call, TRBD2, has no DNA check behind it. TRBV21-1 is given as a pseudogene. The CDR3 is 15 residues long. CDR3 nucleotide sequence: TGTGCCAGCAGCCCCCGACTAGCGGGGCTTAATACGCAGTATTTT. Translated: CASSPRLAGLNTQYF.

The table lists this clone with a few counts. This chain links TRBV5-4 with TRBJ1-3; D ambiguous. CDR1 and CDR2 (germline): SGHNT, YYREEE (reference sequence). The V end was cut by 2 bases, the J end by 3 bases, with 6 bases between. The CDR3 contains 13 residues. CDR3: CASSFRGGNTIYF. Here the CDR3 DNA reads TGTGCCAGCAGCTTCCGCGGTGGAAACACCATATATTTT.

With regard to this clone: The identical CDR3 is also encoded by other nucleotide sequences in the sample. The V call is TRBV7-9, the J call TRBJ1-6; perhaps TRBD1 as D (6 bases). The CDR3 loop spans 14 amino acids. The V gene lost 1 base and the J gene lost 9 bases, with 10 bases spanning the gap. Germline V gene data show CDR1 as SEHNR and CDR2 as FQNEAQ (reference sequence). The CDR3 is CASSLGQGSSPLHF. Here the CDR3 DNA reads TGTGCCAGCAGCTTAGGTCAGGGGAGTTCACCCCTCCACTTT.

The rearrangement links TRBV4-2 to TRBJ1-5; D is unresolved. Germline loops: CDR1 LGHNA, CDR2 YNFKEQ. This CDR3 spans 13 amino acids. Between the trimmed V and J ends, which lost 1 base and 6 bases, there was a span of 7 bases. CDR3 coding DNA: TGTGCCAGCAGCCAAGCTGGCGGTCAGCCCCAGCATTTT. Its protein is CASSQAGGQPQHF.

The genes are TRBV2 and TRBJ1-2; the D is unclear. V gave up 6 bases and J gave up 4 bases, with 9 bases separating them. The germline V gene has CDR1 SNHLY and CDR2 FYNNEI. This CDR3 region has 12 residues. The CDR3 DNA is TGTGCCAGCAGAGCTGGGAGCTATGGCTACACCTTC. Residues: CASRAGSYGYTF.

The CDR3 sequence: CASSQTPGAGGNQPQHF. CDR3 in DNA: TGCGCCAGCAGCCAAACCCCAGGGGCGGGCGGCAATCAGCCCCAGCATTTT. This sequence joins TRBV4-1 and TRBJ1-5, with a weak D call TRBD1 (6 bases). Germline V CDR1 and CDR2: MGHRA, YSYEKL. The CDR3 length is 17 residues. V shed 2 bases and J shed 2 bases, with 16 bases lying between them.

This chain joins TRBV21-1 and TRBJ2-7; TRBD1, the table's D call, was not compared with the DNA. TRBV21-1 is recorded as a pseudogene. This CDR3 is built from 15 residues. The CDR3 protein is CASSNSPGSSYEQYF. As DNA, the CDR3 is TGTGCCAGCAGCAATAGCCCAGGGTCCTCCTACGAGCAGTACTTC.

CDR3 in amino acids: CASTTGTGYYEQYF. The CDR3, as DNA: TGTGCCAGCACCACCGGGACAGGTTACTACGAGCAGTACTTC. The V and J genes are TRBV28 and TRBJ2-7; TRBD1 matches at 8 bases. V was pared by 7 bases and J by 3 bases, with 8 bases of the junction left unmatched. The CDR3 is made up of 14 amino acids. Per the germline V gene, CDR1 is MDHEN and CDR2 is SYDVKM.

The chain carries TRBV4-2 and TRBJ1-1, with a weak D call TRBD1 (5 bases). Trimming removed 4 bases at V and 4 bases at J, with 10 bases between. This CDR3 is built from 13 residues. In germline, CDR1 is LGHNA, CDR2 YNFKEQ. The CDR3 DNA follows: TGTGCCAGCAGCCCCCCGGGGGGCACTGAAGCTTTCTTT. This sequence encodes CASSPPGGTEAFF.

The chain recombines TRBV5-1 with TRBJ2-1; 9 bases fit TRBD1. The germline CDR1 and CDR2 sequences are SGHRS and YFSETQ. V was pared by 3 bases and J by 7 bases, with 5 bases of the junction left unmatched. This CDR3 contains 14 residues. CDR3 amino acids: CASSWGQGRNEQFF. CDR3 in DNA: TGCGCCAGCAGCTGGGGACAGGGAAGGAATGAGCAGTTCTTC.

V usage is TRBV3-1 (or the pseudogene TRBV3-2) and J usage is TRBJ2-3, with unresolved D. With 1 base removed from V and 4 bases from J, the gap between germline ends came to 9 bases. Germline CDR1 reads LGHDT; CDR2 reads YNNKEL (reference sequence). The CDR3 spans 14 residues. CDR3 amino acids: CASSQGHSADTQYF. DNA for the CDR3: TGTGCCAGCAGCCAAGGGCATTCAGCAGATACGCAGTATTTT.

The CDR3 sequence is CSVEILAGQADTQYF. DNA of the CDR3: TGCAGCGTTGAAATACTAGCGGGACAGGCAGATACGCAGTATTTT. The chain joins TRBV29-1 to TRBJ2-3; 10 bases map to TRBD2. Trimming took 2 bases from V and 4 from J; bases not matched to a gene: 6. CDR3 length: 15 amino acids. Germline CDR1 is SQVTM and CDR2 is ANQGSEA.

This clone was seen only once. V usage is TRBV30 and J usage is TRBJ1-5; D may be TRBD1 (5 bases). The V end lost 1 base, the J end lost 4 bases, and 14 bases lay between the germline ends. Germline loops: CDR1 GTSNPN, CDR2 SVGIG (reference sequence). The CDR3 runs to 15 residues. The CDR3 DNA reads TGTGCCTGGAGTGGTAACGGGGGGGGTAATCAGCCCCAGCATTTT. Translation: CAWSGNGGGNQPQHF.